These T cell receptor beta chains were read from a single sample in a study of blood T cell repertoires in COVID-19. Profiling relied on immunoSEQ multiplex PCR, and the TCRdb table lists in-frame clones only, not all of them. This sample has some 290,000 clones, with roughly 90% found just once. Sequenced material: peripheral blood. All receptors derive from a woman aged 30 to 39 with COVID-19, enrolled during active disease. CDR3s include the opening cysteine and the closing phenylalanine or tryptophan. D genes are given only for firm matches. Clone size, where shown, is once, few, many, or a class for clones that have expanded.

clone size	J gene	D gene	V gene	CDR3 DNA	CDR3 protein
NA	TRBJ2-1	NA	TRBV3-1/TRBV3-2	TGTGCCAGCAGCCACGGGAATTACAATGAGCAGTTCTTC	CASSHGNYNEQFF
NA	TRBJ1-2	TRBD1	TRBV9	TGTGCCAGCAGCGTAGCAGGGGGCGCGGATGGCTACACCTTC	CASSVAGGADGYTF
NA	TRBJ2-5	TRBD2	TRBV19	TGTGCCAGTAGTCCGCTCCTCCTTAGCGGGCCCGGAGAGACCCAGTACTTC	CASSPLLLSGPGETQYF
NA	TRBJ1-5	NA	TRBV3-1/TRBV3-2	TGTGCCAGCAGCCAAGGTGCGGGCTTAGAGCCCCAGCATTTT	CASSQGAGLEPQHF
NA	TRBJ1-1	NA	TRBV2	TGTGCCAGCAAATCAGGGGATAACACTGAAGCTTTCTTT	CASKSGDNTEAFF
once	TRBJ1-1	TRBD1	TRBV2	TGTGCCAGCAGGACAGGGACGAACACTGAAGCTTTCTTT	CASRTGTNTEAFF
NA	TRBJ1-2	TRBD1	TRBV27	TGTGCCAGCAGCCCTGGGACAGGAGGAGGCTACACCTTC	CASSPGTGGGYTF
NA	TRBJ2-1	NA	TRBV19	TGTGCCAGTAGTCCCAAGGGGCAGTTTGGCTCAAATGAGCAGTTCTTC	CASSPKGQFGSNEQFF
NA	TRBJ2-7	NA	TRBV20-1	TGCAGTGCCGGGTACGAGCAGTACTTC	CSAGYEQYF
once	TRBJ1-3	NA	TRBV2	TGTGCCAGCACCCAGGCCTCCGGAAACACCATATATTTT	CASTQASGNTIYF
NA	TRBJ1-1	NA	TRBV11-2	TGTGCCAGCAGCTTAGAAAGTAGGAACACTGAAGCTTTCTTT	CASSLESRNTEAFF
NA	TRBJ1-1	NA	TRBV10-2	TGCGCCAGCAGTCCCTCCCCGGTTGGTGAAGCTTTCTTT	CASSPSPVGEAFF
NA	TRBJ1-5	NA	TRBV5-1	TGCGCCAGCAGCTTGGACGGGAGAGGCAATCAGCCCCAGCATTTT	CASSLDGRGNQPQHF
NA	TRBJ1-6	NA	TRBV12-3/TRBV12-4	TGTGCCAGCAGTTACAGGGACGGGTCACCCCTCCACTTT	CASSYRDGSPLHF
NA	TRBJ1-6	TRBD1	TRBV10-2	TGCGCCAGCAGACAGGGGGAAGGTAACCATTCACCCCTCCACTTT	CASRQGEGNHSPLHF
NA	TRBJ2-1	NA	TRBV6-5	TGTGCCAGCACAGGTAGCGAGTACAATGAGCAGTTCTTC	CASTGSEYNEQFF
NA	TRBJ1-2	NA	TRBV5-5	TGTGCCAGCAGCCCCCGAGGGGGGGTGAGTGGCTACACCTTC	CASSPRGGVSGYTF
NA	TRBJ2-7	TRBD2	TRBV5-1	TGCGCCAGCAGCTTGGAGTTGCGGGAGAGCAGCGAGCAGTACTTC	CASSLELRESSEQYF
once	TRBJ1-1	NA	TRBV11-2	TGTGCCAGCAGCTTAGATTTATCAAACGGGGTCACTGAAGCTTTCTTT	CASSLDLSNGVTEAFF
NA	TRBJ1-3	NA	TRBV7-2	TGTGCCAGCAGCCCCCCCAAGACAGGCTCTGGAAACACCATATATTTT	CASSPPKTGSGNTIYF
NA	TRBJ2-1	NA	TRBV4-1	TGCGCCAGCAGCCAAGGGGAGAGCTCCTACAATGAGCAGTTCTTC	CASSQGESSYNEQFF
NA	TRBJ1-2	NA	TRBV6-4	TGTGCCAGCAGTGAGGAAGAAGGGGTTAGTGGCTACACCTTC	CASSEEEGVSGYTF
NA	TRBJ2-7	TRBD2	TRBV2	TGTGCCAGCAGTGAAGTGGTGGTGGGACTAGCAGCCTACGAGCAGTACTTC	CASSEVVVGLAAYEQYF
NA	TRBJ2-1	TRBD1	TRBV18	TGTGCCAGCTCACCACTGGGACAGGGCTACAATGAGCAGTTCTTC	CASSPLGQGYNEQFF
NA	TRBJ2-7	NA	TRBV12-1	TGTGCCAGCAAACCTCTGGAACAGTCCTACGAGCAGTACTTC	CASKPLEQSYEQYF
NA	TRBJ2-2	TRBD1	TRBV2	TGTGCCAGCAGTGGGGGGACAGGCTACACCGGGGAGCTGTTTTTT	CASSGGTGYTGELFF
NA	TRBJ1-3	NA	TRBV5-1	TGCGCCAGCAGCTTTCTCGGAGAATCTGGAAACACCATATATTTT	CASSFLGESGNTIYF
NA	TRBJ2-7	TRBD2	TRBV7-6	TGTGCCAGCAGCTCGTGGACTAGCGGGGGATACGAGCAGTACTTC	CASSSWTSGGYEQYF
NA	TRBJ2-1	TRBD2	TRBV7-9	TGTGCCAGCAGCACGGGACTAGCGGGAGTCAATGAGCAGTTCTTC	CASSTGLAGVNEQFF
NA	TRBJ2-7	TRBD2	TRBV24-1	TGTGCCACCGCATCAACGGGAGGAACCTACGAGCAGTACTTC	CATASTGGTYEQYF
NA	TRBJ2-1	NA	TRBV7-9	TGTGCCAGCAGCTTAGAGCTCCGTCCTGAGCAGTTCTTC	CASSLELRPEQFF
once	TRBJ2-3	TRBD2	TRBV10-2	TGCGCCAGCAGTGAGTCTACCGGGAGGAGGAGTAGCACAGATACGCAGTATTTT	CASSESTGRRSSTDTQYF
NA	TRBJ2-1	TRBD1	TRBV9	TGTGCCAGCAGCGTGACAGGGCCCGGCAATGAGCAGTTCTTC	CASSVTGPGNEQFF
NA	TRBJ1-3	NA	TRBV4-1	TGCGCCAGCAGCCAAGATTTGAGCTCTGGAAACACCATATATTTT	CASSQDLSSGNTIYF
NA	TRBJ1-2	TRBD1	TRBV6-5	TGTGCCAGCACCCGCGGACAGGGAAGTGGCTACACCTTC	CASTRGQGSGYTF
NA	TRBJ1-3	NA	TRBV5-1	TGCGCCAGCAGAGCTGTGAGCTCTGGAAACACCATATATTTT	CASRAVSSGNTIYF
once	TRBJ2-1	NA	TRBV7-3	TGTGCCAGCAGCTCCCACCCTGACTTGGACAATGAGCAGTTCTTC	CASSSHPDLDNEQFF
NA	TRBJ1-1	NA	TRBV30	TGTGCCTGGAGTGACGAGTGGCAGGACACTGAAGCTTTCTTT	CAWSDEWQDTEAFF
NA	TRBJ2-7	TRBD2	TRBV27	TGTGCCAGCAAGAGGGGACTAGCGGGAGCAAGCTACGAGCAGTACTTC	CASKRGLAGASYEQYF
NA	TRBJ1-2	TRBD1	TRBV28	TGTGCCAGCAGTTCCCTCCCGGACAGGCTCTATGGCTACACCTTC	CASSSLPDRLYGYTF
NA	TRBJ2-4	NA	TRBV10-3	TGTGCCATCACGACAGTCTTGAATAACATTCAGTACTTC	CAITTVLNNIQYF
once	TRBJ2-3	TRBD1	TRBV6-4	TGTGCCAGCAGCTGGGACAGGGGGACAGATACGCAGTATTTT	CASSWDRGTDTQYF
NA	TRBJ1-2	NA	TRBV19	TGTGCCAGTAGTGCTGAAGGGAGGAGCTATGGCTACACCTTC	CASSAEGRSYGYTF
NA	TRBJ1-2	TRBD1	TRBV5-5	TGTGCCAGCAGCCCGGGACAGAACTATGGCTACACCTTC	CASSPGQNYGYTF
NA	TRBJ1-1	TRBD1	TRBV19	TGTGCCAGCTTATCCAGGGGGCGTACTGAAGCTTTCTTT	CASLSRGRTEAFF
NA	TRBJ1-1	NA	TRBV6-1	TGTGCCAGCAGTGAATCTGGTAGGACTACGGGGAAGATAACTGAAGCTTTCTTT	CASSESGRTTGKITEAFF
NA	TRBJ2-1	TRBD2	TRBV11-3	TGTGCCAGCAGCTTAGATAGCGGGAGCGTCTCCTACAATGAGCAGTTCTTC	CASSLDSGSVSYNEQFF
NA	TRBJ1-5	TRBD1	TRBV2	TGTGCCAGCAGTGGGGTAGGGGGCTATCAGCCCCAGCATTTT	CASSGVGGYQPQHF
NA	TRBJ2-7	TRBD2	TRBV11-2	TGTGCCAGCAGCCTGGGACTAACATCCTACGAGCAGTACTTC	CASSLGLTSYEQYF
NA	TRBJ1-4	NA	TRBV27	TGTGCCAGCAGTTATCTACGGGGTCAACTTAATGAAAAACTGTTTTTT	CASSYLRGQLNEKLFF
NA	TRBJ2-1	TRBD2	TRBV9	TGTGCCAGCAGCCCGGGACTAGTAACCTACAATGAGCAGTTCTTC	CASSPGLVTYNEQFF
once	TRBJ2-3	TRBD2	TRBV30	TGTGCCTGGAGTCGACTAGCGGGAGGCTCAGATACGCAGTATTTT	CAWSRLAGGSDTQYF
few	TRBJ1-1	NA	TRBV5-1	TGCGCCAGCAGCTTGGACAGGCTTACTACTGAAGCTTTCTTT	CASSLDRLTTEAFF
once	TRBJ2-3	TRBD2	TRBV30	TGTGCCTGGAGTGTCGGGGGGGGCTCAGATACGCAGTATTTT	CAWSVGGGSDTQYF
NA	TRBJ2-1	NA	TRBV11-2	TGTGCCAGCAGCTACACCGACAGTGACAATGAGCAGTTCTTC	CASSYTDSDNEQFF
NA	TRBJ1-5	NA	TRBV15	TGTGCCACCAGCAGGGGACACCTCCTTAGCAATCAGCCCCAGCATTTT	CATSRGHLLSNQPQHF
NA	TRBJ2-7	TRBD1	TRBV30	TGTGCCTGGAGTGGACAGGGGAAAGGGTACGAGCAGTACTTC	CAWSGQGKGYEQYF
NA	TRBJ2-2	TRBD1	TRBV29-1	TGCAGCGTTGAAACAGGGGCGAACACCGGGGAGCTGTTTTTT	CSVETGANTGELFF
NA	TRBJ1-6	TRBD1	TRBV6-5	TGTGCCAGCACCATCGACAGGGAGGATTCACCCCTCCACTTT	CASTIDREDSPLHF